The entry below describes one T cell receptor beta chain. Its antigen remains unidentified. The CDR3 sequence is 16 residues long. Per germline, CDR1 SGHRS and CDR2 YFSETQ. The data originate from a study of T cells expressing NK-cell markers. Study-wide context: Underlying the TCR beta repertoires were sorted CD3+CD56+NKG2C+, CD3+CD56+NKG2C- and CD3+CD56-NKG2C+ T cells.

Findings and limits, study-wide: Dominant NKG2C+ clonotype frequencies of 1.0-7.0% of CD8+ T cells were measured in about 6 donors.

Scientists made TCR beta cDNA using 5'RACE template switching with UMIs. TCRdb reprocessed the 5' RACE reads and stores each CDR3 protein as one record, lacking DNA. The sample has about 190,000 distinct CDR3 sequences. The origin of this receptor is a man aged 18-69 years in good health. The chain employs TRBV5-1 and TRBJ2-2; TCRdb lists TRBD1, though no DNA is available to test this call. The source material was blood T cells: a sorted CD56 or NKG2C T cell subset, CD4+ or CD8+ T cells, or bulk PBMC T cells (not recorded which). CDR3: CASRSQGRPNTGELFF.